A selection of T cell receptor beta chains follows, all from one sample in a study of cytomegalovirus exposure and HLA in healthy donors. TCRdb keeps only in-frame clones here, not all; method: immunoSEQ multiplex PCR. Among 90,000 to 100,000 clones, over 75% were seen once, and the ten largest hold approximately 2%. Material: PBMCs. These receptors all come from a man between 18 and 29 years old in good health and CMV-seronegative. CDR3s include the opening cysteine and the closing phenylalanine or tryptophan. The order of the fields is V gene, D gene, J gene, clone size, CDR3 protein, CDR3 DNA. The D gene is left open where the match is weak. The size of a clone is reported for some rows only, either as once, few or many, or as a class for expanded clones.

v_call: TRBV30
d_call: NA
j_call: TRBJ1-5
clone_size: NA
cdr3_aa: CAWSQSWGSGENQPQHF
cdr3_nt: TGTGCCTGGAGCCAAAGCTGGGGGTCGGGGGAGAATCAGCCCCAGCATTTT

v_call: TRBV27
d_call: NA
j_call: TRBJ2-7
clone_size: NA
cdr3_aa: CASSSLGTAAYEQYF
cdr3_nt: TGTGCCAGCAGTTCGCTCGGGACTGCCGCCTACGAGCAGTACTTC

v_call: TRBV19
d_call: TRBD1
j_call: TRBJ2-1
clone_size: once
cdr3_aa: CASTQGTGINEQFF
cdr3_nt: TGTGCCAGTACCCAGGGGACAGGGATCAATGAGCAGTTCTTC

v_call: TRBV5-1
d_call: NA
j_call: TRBJ2-7
clone_size: NA
cdr3_aa: CASSLGVVESYEQYF
cdr3_nt: TGCGCCAGCAGCTTGGGAGTGGTGGAGTCCTACGAGCAGTACTTC

v_call: TRBV20-1
d_call: NA
j_call: TRBJ2-5
clone_size: NA
cdr3_aa: CSAATEETQYF
cdr3_nt: TGCAGTGCCGCGACAGAAGAGACCCAGTACTTC

v_call: TRBV2
d_call: TRBD2
j_call: TRBJ2-2
clone_size: NA
cdr3_aa: CASRLAAGELFF
cdr3_nt: TGTGCCAGCAGGCTAGCGGCCGGGGAGCTGTTTTTT

v_call: TRBV19
d_call: NA
j_call: TRBJ1-1
clone_size: NA
cdr3_aa: CASSPPAGVPRTEAFF
cdr3_nt: TGTGCCAGTAGTCCCCCGGCGGGGGTCCCGAGGACTGAAGCTTTCTTT

v_call: TRBV19
d_call: NA
j_call: TRBJ1-2
clone_size: NA
cdr3_aa: CASSASNQGSYNVYGYTF
cdr3_nt: TGTGCCAGTAGTGCGTCAAATCAGGGTTCTTATAACGTCTATGGCTACACCTTC

v_call: TRBV18
d_call: NA
j_call: TRBJ1-2
clone_size: NA
cdr3_aa: CASSPTRTDGYTF
cdr3_nt: TGTGCCAGCTCACCAACCAGGACAGATGGCTACACCTTC

v_call: TRBV6-4
d_call: NA
j_call: TRBJ2-1
clone_size: NA
cdr3_aa: CASSDSIGGDEQFF
cdr3_nt: TGTGCCAGCAGTGACTCGATAGGGGGAGACGAGCAGTTCTTC

v_call: TRBV6-5
d_call: TRBD1
j_call: TRBJ1-1
clone_size: NA
cdr3_aa: CASRATGIAEAFF
cdr3_nt: TGTGCCAGCAGGGCGACAGGGATCGCTGAAGCTTTCTTT

v_call: TRBV5-4
d_call: TRBD1
j_call: TRBJ2-5
clone_size: once
cdr3_aa: CASSFGQGDQETQYF
cdr3_nt: TGTGCCAGCAGCTTCGGACAGGGGGACCAAGAGACCCAGTACTTC

v_call: TRBV21-1
d_call: NA
j_call: TRBJ2-1
clone_size: NA
cdr3_aa: CASSRLAEKQFF
cdr3_nt: TGTGCCAGCAGCAGATTAGCGGAGAAGCAGTTCTTC

v_call: TRBV15
d_call: NA
j_call: TRBJ1-2
clone_size: NA
cdr3_aa: CATSRDEVETYGYTF
cdr3_nt: TGTGCCACCAGCAGAGATGAGGTGGAGACCTATGGCTACACCTTC

v_call: TRBV6-1
d_call: NA
j_call: TRBJ2-3
clone_size: NA
cdr3_aa: CASSEEFGGASTDTQYF
cdr3_nt: TGTGCCAGCAGTGAAGAATTCGGCGGGGCTAGCACAGATACGCAGTATTTT

v_call: TRBV5-1
d_call: TRBD2
j_call: TRBJ2-1
clone_size: NA
cdr3_aa: CASSLDGSGVRNEQFF
cdr3_nt: TGCGCCAGCAGCTTGGATGGTAGCGGGGTCAGGAATGAGCAGTTCTTC

v_call: TRBV6-5
d_call: TRBD1
j_call: TRBJ1-2
clone_size: NA
cdr3_aa: CASSTDRGRNYGYTF
cdr3_nt: TGTGCCAGCAGTACCGACAGGGGACGTAACTATGGCTACACCTTC

v_call: TRBV7-6
d_call: NA
j_call: TRBJ1-1
clone_size: NA
cdr3_aa: CASSQGSGETEAFF
cdr3_nt: TGTGCCAGCAGCCAAGGGAGTGGGGAAACTGAAGCTTTCTTT

v_call: TRBV2
d_call: NA
j_call: TRBJ1-5
clone_size: NA
cdr3_aa: CASSPTGSRQPQHF
cdr3_nt: TGTGCCAGCAGTCCGACAGGTTCCAGGCAGCCCCAGCATTTT

v_call: TRBV7-8
d_call: TRBD1
j_call: TRBJ2-2
clone_size: NA
cdr3_aa: CASSPPGTGYTGELFF
cdr3_nt: TGTGCCAGCAGCCCACCGGGGACAGGGTACACCGGGGAGCTGTTTTTT

v_call: TRBV10-3
d_call: TRBD2
j_call: TRBJ2-7
clone_size: NA
cdr3_aa: CAISGGGPYEQYF
cdr3_nt: TGTGCCATCAGCGGCGGGGGACCCTACGAGCAGTACTTC

v_call: TRBV27
d_call: NA
j_call: TRBJ2-7
clone_size: once
cdr3_aa: CASRARQSSSYEQYF
cdr3_nt: TGTGCCAGCAGAGCCCGACAGTCGAGCTCCTACGAGCAGTACTTC

v_call: TRBV6-5
d_call: NA
j_call: TRBJ2-2
clone_size: NA
cdr3_aa: CASSYSRAGELFF
cdr3_nt: TGTGCCAGCAGTTACTCCAGGGCCGGGGAGCTGTTTTTT

v_call: TRBV5-1
d_call: NA
j_call: TRBJ1-6
clone_size: NA
cdr3_aa: CASSPLQGWPPLHF
cdr3_nt: TGCGCCAGCAGCCCACTACAGGGATGGCCACCCCTCCACTTT

v_call: TRBV11-2
d_call: NA
j_call: TRBJ1-4
clone_size: NA
cdr3_aa: CASSLAGPTNEKLFF
cdr3_nt: TGTGCCAGCAGCTTAGCAGGCCCAACTAATGAAAAACTGTTTTTT

v_call: TRBV27
d_call: TRBD1
j_call: TRBJ2-1
clone_size: NA
cdr3_aa: CASSMTGYNEQFF
cdr3_nt: TGTGCCAGCAGTATGACAGGGTACAATGAGCAGTTCTTC

v_call: TRBV7-3
d_call: TRBD2
j_call: TRBJ2-7
clone_size: NA
cdr3_aa: CASSLTSSGGQGEQYF
cdr3_nt: TGTGCCAGCAGCTTAACGTCTAGCGGGGGGCAGGGCGAGCAGTACTTC

v_call: TRBV7-9
d_call: NA
j_call: TRBJ2-7
clone_size: NA
cdr3_aa: CASSAGLRTDIYSYEQYF
cdr3_nt: TGTGCCAGCAGCGCGGGACTTAGGACGGATATTTACTCCTACGAGCAGTACTTC

v_call: TRBV5-1
d_call: TRBD1
j_call: TRBJ2-7
clone_size: NA
cdr3_aa: CASKLTGGLYEQYF
cdr3_nt: TGCGCCAGCAAGCTGACAGGGGGCCTCTACGAGCAGTACTTC

v_call: TRBV6-1
d_call: TRBD2
j_call: TRBJ2-4
clone_size: NA
cdr3_aa: CASSEVSGGLQYF
cdr3_nt: TGTGCCAGCAGTGAAGTTTCGGGGGGGCTTCAGTACTTC

v_call: TRBV30
d_call: TRBD2
j_call: TRBJ2-3
clone_size: NA
cdr3_aa: CAWRPLAGGTDTQYF
cdr3_nt: TGTGCCTGGAGGCCCCTAGCGGGGGGTACAGATACGCAGTATTTT

v_call: TRBV6-5
d_call: NA
j_call: TRBJ1-1
clone_size: NA
cdr3_aa: CASSYGDIYTEAFF
cdr3_nt: TGTGCCAGCAGTTACGGGGACATTTATACTGAAGCTTTCTTT

v_call: TRBV6-5
d_call: TRBD1
j_call: TRBJ1-2
clone_size: NA
cdr3_aa: CASSRDSYSYTF
cdr3_nt: TGTGCCAGCAGTAGGGACAGTTATAGCTACACCTTC

v_call: TRBV9
d_call: NA
j_call: TRBJ1-1
clone_size: NA
cdr3_aa: CASSSRPGKMNTEAFF
cdr3_nt: TGTGCCAGCAGCTCTCGCCCGGGGAAAATGAACACTGAAGCTTTCTTT

v_call: TRBV5-1
d_call: TRBD1
j_call: TRBJ2-5
clone_size: NA
cdr3_aa: CASSLGGTGYQETQYF
cdr3_nt: TGCGCCAGCAGCTTGGGAGGGACAGGATACCAAGAGACCCAGTACTTC

v_call: TRBV10-1
d_call: NA
j_call: TRBJ1-3
clone_size: NA
cdr3_aa: CASSDNSGNTIYF
cdr3_nt: TGCGCCAGCAGTGACAACTCTGGAAACACCATATATTTT

v_call: TRBV9
d_call: NA
j_call: TRBJ1-3
clone_size: NA
cdr3_aa: CASSVAQVPGNTIYF
cdr3_nt: TGTGCCAGCAGCGTAGCACAAGTACCTGGAAACACCATATATTTT

v_call: TRBV30
d_call: NA
j_call: TRBJ2-5
clone_size: NA
cdr3_aa: CAWSLAAKETQYF
cdr3_nt: TGTGCCTGGAGTTTAGCGGCGAAAGAGACCCAGTACTTC

v_call: TRBV28
d_call: NA
j_call: TRBJ2-1
clone_size: NA
cdr3_aa: CASVGSGGYNEQFF
cdr3_nt: TGTGCCAGCGTCGGCAGTGGGGGGTACAATGAGCAGTTCTTC

v_call: TRBV27
d_call: TRBD2
j_call: TRBJ2-1
clone_size: NA
cdr3_aa: CASSLYGAGGFYNEQFF
cdr3_nt: TGTGCCAGCAGTTTATACGGAGCGGGGGGGTTCTACAATGAGCAGTTCTTC

v_call: TRBV2
d_call: NA
j_call: TRBJ2-3
clone_size: once
cdr3_aa: CASSLAGFSTDTQYF
cdr3_nt: TGTGCCAGCAGCTTGGCCGGGTTTAGCACAGATACGCAGTATTTT

v_call: TRBV7-8
d_call: NA
j_call: TRBJ1-1
clone_size: few
cdr3_aa: CASIPAGLNTEAFF
cdr3_nt: TGTGCCAGCATCCCCGCAGGGCTGAACACTGAAGCTTTCTTT

v_call: TRBV5-4
d_call: NA
j_call: TRBJ1-1
clone_size: few
cdr3_aa: CASSLLTNTEAFF
cdr3_nt: TGTGCCAGCAGCTTGTTGACAAACACTGAAGCTTTCTTT

v_call: TRBV10-3
d_call: NA
j_call: TRBJ1-1
clone_size: few
cdr3_aa: CAISEEVIGQTNTEAFF
cdr3_nt: TGTGCCATCAGTGAAGAGGTAATCGGACAGACGAACACTGAAGCTTTCTTT

v_call: TRBV2
d_call: NA
j_call: TRBJ1-1
clone_size: NA
cdr3_aa: CASTQTENTEAFF
cdr3_nt: TGTGCCAGCACTCAGACAGAGAACACTGAAGCTTTCTTT

v_call: TRBV30
d_call: NA
j_call: TRBJ1-2
clone_size: NA
cdr3_aa: CAWRPASLGGYTF
cdr3_nt: TGTGCCTGGAGGCCCGCTAGCCTCGGTGGCTACACCTTC

v_call: TRBV6-5
d_call: NA
j_call: TRBJ1-2
clone_size: NA
cdr3_aa: CASGQQGDYGYTF
cdr3_nt: TGTGCCAGCGGACAACAGGGCGACTATGGCTACACCTTC

v_call: TRBV19
d_call: TRBD1
j_call: TRBJ1-2
clone_size: NA
cdr3_aa: CASSIGGTGGIPYGYTF
cdr3_nt: TGTGCCAGTAGTATCGGGGGGACAGGGGGAATTCCCTATGGCTACACCTTC

v_call: TRBV5-1
d_call: NA
j_call: TRBJ1-1
clone_size: NA
cdr3_aa: CASRKQENTEAFF
cdr3_nt: TGCGCCAGCAGAAAACAGGAGAACACTGAAGCTTTCTTT

v_call: TRBV10-3
d_call: TRBD1
j_call: TRBJ2-1
clone_size: NA
cdr3_aa: CAISDSRQGNNEQFF
cdr3_nt: TGTGCCATCAGTGACTCGAGACAGGGGAATAATGAGCAGTTCTTC

v_call: TRBV13
d_call: TRBD2
j_call: TRBJ2-3
clone_size: NA
cdr3_aa: CASSSTAIAGGTDTQYF
cdr3_nt: TGTGCCAGCAGCTCAACTGCTATAGCGGGGGGCACAGATACGCAGTATTTT

v_call: TRBV27
d_call: TRBD1
j_call: TRBJ1-2
clone_size: NA
cdr3_aa: CASYTRDRPGGYTF
cdr3_nt: TGTGCCAGCTACACCCGGGACAGGCCGGGGGGCTACACCTTC

v_call: TRBV5-4
d_call: TRBD1
j_call: TRBJ1-2
clone_size: NA
cdr3_aa: CASSRTGDGYGYTF
cdr3_nt: TGTGCCAGCAGCCGGACAGGGGACGGCTATGGCTACACCTTC